This T cell receptor beta chain was retrieved from a study of T cell responses to AZD1222 COVID-19 vaccine. Trimming removed 2 bases at V and 7 bases at J, with 12 bases between. The CDR3 has 14 amino acids. The germline V gene encodes CDR1 MDHEN and CDR2 SYDVKM. A note on this clone: The target antigen is unknown.

Study-level results: Nearly half of spike-specific TCRs reportedly go after variant regions that carry no mutations. Donors were mostly white British, more females; clonal diversity possibly underestimated. Only after the peak T cell response were repertoires sampled.

This table comes from immunoSEQ multiplex PCR, and its TCRdb copy is limited to in-frame clones, with some not included. Of roughly 40,000 clones in the sample, 88% were seen once. The chain has TRBV28 and TRBJ2-1, with D tentatively TRBD1 or TRBD2 (5 bases each). Material: peripheral blood, obtained 28 days after the second dose of the MenACWY control vaccine. This sequence originates from an adult who received the MenACWY meningococcal vaccine as a control. In nucleotides, the CDR3 is TGTGCCAGCAGTTTACCGGGGCCTAGAAATGAGCAGTTCTTC. Its translation is CASSLPGPRNEQFF.